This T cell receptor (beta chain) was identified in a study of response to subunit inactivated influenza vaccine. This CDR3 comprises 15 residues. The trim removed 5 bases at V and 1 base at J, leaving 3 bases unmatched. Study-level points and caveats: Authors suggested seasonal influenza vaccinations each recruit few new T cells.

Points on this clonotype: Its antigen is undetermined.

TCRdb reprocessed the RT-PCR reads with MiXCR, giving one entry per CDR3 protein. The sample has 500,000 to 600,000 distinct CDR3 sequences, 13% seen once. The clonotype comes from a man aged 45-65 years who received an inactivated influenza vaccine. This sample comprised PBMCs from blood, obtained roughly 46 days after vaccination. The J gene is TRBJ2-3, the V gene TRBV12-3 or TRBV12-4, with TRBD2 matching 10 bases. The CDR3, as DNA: TGTGCCAGCAGTAATAGCGGGGGGCGCACAGATACGCAGTATTTT. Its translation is CASSNSGGRTDTQYF.